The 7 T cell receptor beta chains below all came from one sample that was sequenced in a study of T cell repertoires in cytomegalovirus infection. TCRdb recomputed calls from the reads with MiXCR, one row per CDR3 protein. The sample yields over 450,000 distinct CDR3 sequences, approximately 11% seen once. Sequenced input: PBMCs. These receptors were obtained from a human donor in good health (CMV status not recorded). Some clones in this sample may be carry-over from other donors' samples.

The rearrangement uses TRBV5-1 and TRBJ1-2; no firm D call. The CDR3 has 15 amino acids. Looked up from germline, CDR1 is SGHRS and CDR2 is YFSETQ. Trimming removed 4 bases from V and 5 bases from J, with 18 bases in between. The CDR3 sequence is CASSPGPELGYGYTF. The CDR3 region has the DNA TGCGCCAGCAGCCCCGGGCCGGAACTAGGGTATGGCTACACCTTC. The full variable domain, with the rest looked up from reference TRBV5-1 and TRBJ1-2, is KAGVTQTPRYLIKTRGQQVTLSCSPISGHRSVSWYQQTPGQGLQFLFEYFSETQRNKGNFPGRFSGRQFSNSRSEMNVSTLELGDSALYLCASSPGPELGYGYTFGSGTRLTVV.

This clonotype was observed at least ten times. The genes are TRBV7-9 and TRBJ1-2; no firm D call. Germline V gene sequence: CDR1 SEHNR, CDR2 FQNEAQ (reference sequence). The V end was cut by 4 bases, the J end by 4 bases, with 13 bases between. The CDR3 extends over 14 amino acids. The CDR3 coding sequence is TGTGCCAGCAGCTCCGCGGCGGGGTTCTATGGCTACACCTTC. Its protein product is CASSSAAGFYGYTF.

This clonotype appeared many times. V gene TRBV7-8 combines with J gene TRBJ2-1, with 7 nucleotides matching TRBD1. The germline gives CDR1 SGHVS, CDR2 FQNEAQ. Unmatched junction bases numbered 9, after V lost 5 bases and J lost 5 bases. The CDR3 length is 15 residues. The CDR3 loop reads CASSGRGRRDNEQFF. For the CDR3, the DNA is TGTGCCAGCAGCGGCAGGGGGAGACGGGACAATGAGCAGTTCTTC.

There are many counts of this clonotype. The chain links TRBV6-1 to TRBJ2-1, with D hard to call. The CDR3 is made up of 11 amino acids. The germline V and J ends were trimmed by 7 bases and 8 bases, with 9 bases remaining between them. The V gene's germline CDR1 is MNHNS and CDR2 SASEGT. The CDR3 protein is CASKSWDEQFF. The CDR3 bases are TGTGCCAGCAAGTCATGGGATGAGCAGTTCTTC.

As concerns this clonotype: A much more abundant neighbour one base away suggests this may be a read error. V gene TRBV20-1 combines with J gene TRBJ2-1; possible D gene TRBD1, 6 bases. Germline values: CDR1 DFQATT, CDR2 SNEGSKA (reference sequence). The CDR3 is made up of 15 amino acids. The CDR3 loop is CSAPRRGSSYNDQFF. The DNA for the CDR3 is TGCAGTGCTCCGCGTAGGGGGAGTTCCTACAATGATCAGTTCTTC.

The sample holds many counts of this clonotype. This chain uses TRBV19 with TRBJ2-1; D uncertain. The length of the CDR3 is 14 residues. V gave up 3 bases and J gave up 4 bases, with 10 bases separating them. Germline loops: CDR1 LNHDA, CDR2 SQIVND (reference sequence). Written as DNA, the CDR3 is TGTGCCAGTAGTATTACCGAGAGTTACAATGAGCAGTTCTTC. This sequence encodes CASSITESYNEQFF.

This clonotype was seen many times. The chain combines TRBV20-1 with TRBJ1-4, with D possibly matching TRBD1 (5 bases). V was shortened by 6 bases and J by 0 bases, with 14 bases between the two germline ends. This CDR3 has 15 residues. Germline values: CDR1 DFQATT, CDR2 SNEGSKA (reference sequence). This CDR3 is CSAMRQGATNEKLFF. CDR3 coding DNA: TGCAGTGCAATGAGGCAGGGAGCAACTAATGAAAAACTGTTTTTT.